This T cell receptor beta chain derives from a study of CD8+ T cells in alopecia areata. About the research overall: Severity scores in treated patients reflected the percentage of scalp affected. Study results and caveats: An increase in clonality over normal scalp was evident in lesional scalp, especially alopecia totalis/universalis. Clarity of TCR sharing across patients fell short of that in mice, possibly HLA-related.

Treatment: oral pan-JAK inhibitor, 5-10 mg twice daily. The investigators collected lesional scalp punch biopsies and peripheral blood from alopecia areata patients. Turning to this clone: Its antigen is as yet unknown.

Germline lookup yields CDR1 GTSNPN and CDR2 SVGIG (reference sequence). Trimming left V 4 bases short and J 8 bases short, with 14 bases between. The CDR3 contains 13 residues. RNA was extracted and reverse transcribed into cDNA as the sequencing template. TCRdb keeps only in-frame clones here, not all; method: immunoSEQ multiplex PCR. In the table there are some 130,000 clones, 50% to 65% of which are singletons. This receptor was obtained from a human donor with alopecia areata. The chain recombines TRBV30 with TRBJ1-4; tentative D call: TRBD1 (6 bases). The starting material was CD8+ T cells sorted from blood, obtained at week 4, from a patient treated with tofacitinib. CDR3 DNA sequence: TGTGCCTGGACGCCAGGGGTTGACGAAAAACTGTTTTTT. Amino acids: CAWTPGVDEKLFF.